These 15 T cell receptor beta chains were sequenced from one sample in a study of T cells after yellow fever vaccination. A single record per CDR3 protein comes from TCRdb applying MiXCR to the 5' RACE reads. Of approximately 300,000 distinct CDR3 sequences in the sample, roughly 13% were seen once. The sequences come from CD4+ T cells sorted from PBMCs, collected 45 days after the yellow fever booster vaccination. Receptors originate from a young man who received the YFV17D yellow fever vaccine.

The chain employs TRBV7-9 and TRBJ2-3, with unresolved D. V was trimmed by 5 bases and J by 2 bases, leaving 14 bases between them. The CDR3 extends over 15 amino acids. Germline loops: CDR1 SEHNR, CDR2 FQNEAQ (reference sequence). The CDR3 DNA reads TGTGCCAGCAGCCCAAGGCCCAGGTTCACAGATACGCAGTATTTT. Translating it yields CASSPRPRFTDTQYF.

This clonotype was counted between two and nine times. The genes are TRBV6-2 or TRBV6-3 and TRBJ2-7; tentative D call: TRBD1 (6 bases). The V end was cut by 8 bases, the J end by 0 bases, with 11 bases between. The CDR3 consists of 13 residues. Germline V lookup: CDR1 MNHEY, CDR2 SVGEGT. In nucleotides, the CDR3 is TGTGCCAGCGCCGGGACACTCTCCTACGAGCAGTACTTC. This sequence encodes CASAGTLSYEQYF.

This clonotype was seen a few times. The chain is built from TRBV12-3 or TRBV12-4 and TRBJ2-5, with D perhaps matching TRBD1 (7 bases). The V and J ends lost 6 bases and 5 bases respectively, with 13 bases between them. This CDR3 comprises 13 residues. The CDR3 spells CASRSTGRETQYF. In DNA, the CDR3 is TGTGCCAGCAGGTCGACAGGGAGGGAGACCCAGTACTTC.

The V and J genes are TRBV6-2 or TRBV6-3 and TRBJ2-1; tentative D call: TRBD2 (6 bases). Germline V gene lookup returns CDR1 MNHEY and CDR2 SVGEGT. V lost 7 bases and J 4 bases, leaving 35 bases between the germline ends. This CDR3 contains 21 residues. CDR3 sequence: CASNSVRGFSGKLRRYNEQFF. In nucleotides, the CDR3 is TGTGCCAGCAACTCGGTGCGGGGTTTTAGCGGAAAACTGCGTAGATACAATGAGCAGTTCTTC.

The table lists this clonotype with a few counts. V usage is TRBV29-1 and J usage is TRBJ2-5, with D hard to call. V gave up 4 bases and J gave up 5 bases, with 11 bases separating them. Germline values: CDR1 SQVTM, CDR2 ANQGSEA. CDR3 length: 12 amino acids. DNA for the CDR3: TGCAGCGTTGTACAGTTGCGGGAGACCCAGTACTTC. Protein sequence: CSVVQLRETQYF. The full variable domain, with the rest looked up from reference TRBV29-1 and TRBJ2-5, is SAVISQKPSRDICQRGTSLTIQCQVDSQVTMMFWYRQQPGQSLTLIATANQGSEATYESGFVIDKFPISRPNLTFSTLTVSNMSPEDSSIYLCSVVQLRETQYFGPGTRLLVL.

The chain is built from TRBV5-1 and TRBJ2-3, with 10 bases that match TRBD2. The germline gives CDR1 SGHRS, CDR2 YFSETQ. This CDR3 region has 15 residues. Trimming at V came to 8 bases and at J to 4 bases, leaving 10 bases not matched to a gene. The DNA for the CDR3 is TGCGCCAGTTACCCCGGGACTAGCGCCTCAGATACGCAGTATTTT. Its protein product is CASYPGTSASDTQYF.

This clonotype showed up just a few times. The CDR3 bases are TGCAGTGTTGGGCGTGAGCAGTACTTC. Translating it yields CSVGREQYF. The J gene is TRBJ2-7, the V gene TRBV20-1; no clear D. Looked up from germline, CDR1 is DFQATT and CDR2 is SNEGSKA (reference sequence). V shed 7 bases and J shed 7 bases, with 8 bases lying between them. The CDR3 totals 9 residues.

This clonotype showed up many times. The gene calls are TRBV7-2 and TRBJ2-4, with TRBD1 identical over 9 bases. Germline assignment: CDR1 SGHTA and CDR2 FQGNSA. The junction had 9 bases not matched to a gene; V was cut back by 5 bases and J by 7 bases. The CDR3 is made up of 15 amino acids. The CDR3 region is CASSRPGTGLNIQYF. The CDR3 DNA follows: TGTGCCAGCAGCCGTCCCGGGACAGGGTTGAACATTCAGTACTTC.

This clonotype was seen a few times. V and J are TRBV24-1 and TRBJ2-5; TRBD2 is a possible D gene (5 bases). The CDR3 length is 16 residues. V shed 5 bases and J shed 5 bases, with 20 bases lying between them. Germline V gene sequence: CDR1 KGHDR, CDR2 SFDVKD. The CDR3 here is CATSAPVMGVKETQYF. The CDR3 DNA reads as TGTGCCACCAGTGCTCCCGTAATGGGAGTAAAGGAGACCCAGTACTTC.

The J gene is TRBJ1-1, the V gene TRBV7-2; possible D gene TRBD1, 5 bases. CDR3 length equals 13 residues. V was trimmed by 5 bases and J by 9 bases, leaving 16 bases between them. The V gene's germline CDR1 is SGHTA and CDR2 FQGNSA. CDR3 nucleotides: TGTGCCAGCAGCCTGAGGAGGGGAGTCAAAGCTTTCTTT. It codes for CASSLRRGVKAFF.

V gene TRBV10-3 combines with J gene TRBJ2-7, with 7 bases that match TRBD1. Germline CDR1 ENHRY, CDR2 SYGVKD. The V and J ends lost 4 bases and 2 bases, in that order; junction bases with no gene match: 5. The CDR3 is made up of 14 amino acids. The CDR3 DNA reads TGTGCCATCAGTGTGTTGCAGGGGGCCTACGAGCAGTACTTC. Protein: CAISVLQGAYEQYF.

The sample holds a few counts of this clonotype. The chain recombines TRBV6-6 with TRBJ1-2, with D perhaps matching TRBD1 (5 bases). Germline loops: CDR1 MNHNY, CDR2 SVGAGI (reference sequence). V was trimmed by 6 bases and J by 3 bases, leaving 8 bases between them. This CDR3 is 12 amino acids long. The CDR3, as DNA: TGTGCCAGCAGCCAGACAGACTATGGCTACACCTTC. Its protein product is CASSQTDYGYTF.

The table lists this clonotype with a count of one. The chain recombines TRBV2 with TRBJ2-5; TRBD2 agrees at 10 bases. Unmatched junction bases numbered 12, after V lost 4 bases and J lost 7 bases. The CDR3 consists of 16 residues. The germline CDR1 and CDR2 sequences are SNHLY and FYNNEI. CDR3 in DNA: TGTGCCAGCAGTGTCCCCATAGCGGGGGGACCGGGGACCCAGTACTTC. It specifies CASSVPIAGGPGTQYF.

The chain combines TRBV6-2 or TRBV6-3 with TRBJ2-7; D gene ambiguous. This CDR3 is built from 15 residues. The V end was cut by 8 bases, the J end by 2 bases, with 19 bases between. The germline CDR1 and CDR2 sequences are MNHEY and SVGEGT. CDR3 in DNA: TGTGCCAGCGGCAACCGGGCTCCCCGGGCCTACGAGCAGTACTTC. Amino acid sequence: CASGNRAPRAYEQYF.

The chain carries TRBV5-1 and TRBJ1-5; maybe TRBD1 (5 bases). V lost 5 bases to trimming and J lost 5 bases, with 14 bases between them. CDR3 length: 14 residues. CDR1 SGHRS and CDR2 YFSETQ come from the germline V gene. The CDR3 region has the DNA TGCGCCAGCAGTCTCGGCGGGGCACATCAGCCCCAGCATTTT. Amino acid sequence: CASSLGGAHQPQHF.